The present T cell receptor (beta chain) was sequenced within a study of cytomegalovirus exposure and HLA in healthy donors (dated by TCRdb to 2016 to 2017). As for the study more broadly: An earlier analysis of several hundred of the donors reported 276 Gb of sequence data and 117 million unique TCR beta sequences obtained from approximately 180 million T cells. HLA typing covered class I and class II loci at four-digit resolution. To predict cytomegalovirus infection status, the study combined high-throughput TCR immunosequencing, statistical association of individual TCRs with disease status, and machine learning. A later analysis re-examined previously published TCR beta repertoires from around 670 donors and added high-resolution HLA genotyping to investigate patterns of TCR occurrence. All discovery cohort repertoires had been generated using a single sequencing platform. An early release that covered about 600 HLA-typed donors contained about 290 gigabases of sequencing data and around 85 million unique TCR sequences. A separate validation cohort of over a hundred different subjects was used in addition to the approximately 610-subject first cohort. The study aimed to test whether cataloging public T cell receptors could reveal signatures of past pathogen exposure. In a later genetic analysis, genome-wide SNP genotypes for about 55% of the roughly 700 donors were used, and that subset was treated as a discovery cohort. Donor age, sex, ethnicity and CMV serostatus were collected together with the repertoire data. An earlier analysis of 587 of the donors used high-throughput TCR beta sequencing to judge whether each TCR beta V gene segment behaved as functional or pseudogenic. The number of typed donors differed by locus: roughly 620-630 for A, B, C, DRB1 and DQB1; approximately 530 for DQA1; 606 for DPA1; and roughly 450 for DPB1. Using immunosequencing, the study profiled T cell repertoires from about 610 subjects and related those repertoires to cytomegalovirus serostatus. Rather than drawing on any new phenotypic data, the later analysis identified candidate immune exposures from TCR beta sequences and the way those sequences occurred across donors. Across about 370 genotyped donors of the cohort, an average of about 240,000 unique TCR beta nucleotide sequences per donor were sequenced, and 15% to 20% of those sequences were non-productive. Of the 350 to 450 genotyped donors, roughly 80% fell in the genetic ancestry cluster associated with self-reported Caucasian donors. Five DR-DQ haplotypes were handled as single units for association and clustering, since linkage in the cohort was strong. Here is what the overall study found, with its caveats: Most TCR sequences were seen in very few donors, while some public TCRs were found in many individuals. A group of highly shared sequence variants was considered likely to be a technical artifact of the sequencing pipeline. The 87-base-pair reads could not distinguish some IMGT-functional V segments, including TRBV6-2 and TRBV6-3, so those segments were excluded. Linkage disequilibrium might explain the correlated functional status among segregating V segments, but an unknown experimental factor could not be excluded. The classifier was reported to diagnose cytomegalovirus status with high specificity and sensitivity in both the original cohort and the validation cohort. Specific HLA alleles were associated with 15,000 to 20,000 TCR beta sequences at a false discovery rate of 0.05 in a later analysis. Presence/absence analyses assumed roughly uniform sequencing depth across donors, an assumption that may not hold. An association between a missense DCLRE1C variant and V-gene and J-gene trimming of TCR beta chains was found in a later genetic analysis and replicated in an independent cohort. Because HLA typing was unavailable for some donors at each locus, only the typed subset was used in association tests. This cohort had only TCR beta chains sequenced, and the lack of alpha or paired-chain data limited which features could be detected. According to a later analysis, parvovirus B19, influenza, CMV and Epstein-Barr virus appeared linked to several top co-occurrence clusters. In the study, approximately 150 TCR beta chains were listed as associated with cytomegalovirus. In a later analysis, most CMV-associated TCR beta chains were found to appear HLA-restricted, with HLA associations seemingly driven largely by CMV exposure. Strong co-occurrence of HLA alleles, especially DR and DQ, made assigning TCR associations to individual alleles difficult. For the cohort, immune exposure information was limited to CMV serostatus. Three of the identified cytomegalovirus-associated TCR beta chains were confirmed in vitro to be specific for cytomegalovirus antigens. In an earlier analysis of several hundred of the donors, most TCR beta V segments were observed in productive rearrangements about 87% or about 30% of the time, broadly matching IMGT annotations. Because counts were too low, 15 to 20 rarely observed V segments, including chromosome 9 orphons, were excluded from the earlier analysis of some 540 of the donors. A further reported finding was that TCR beta sequences accurately predicted the HLA-A and HLA-B alleles for most subjects in the first cohort. In a later analysis, the rate of TCR association differed among HLA loci, with DRB1 alleles having the most associated TCRs and HLA-C alleles having the fewest. A later genetic analysis reported fewer N-insertions in productive TCRs among donors in an Asian-associated ancestry cluster than the roughly 620-donor mean. Compared with equally common non-associated chains, HLA-associated TCR beta chains in a later analysis were more clonally expanded and had lower generation probabilities. It was suggested by the authors that the approach could potentially be generalized to other disease states and immunological phenotypes.

In total, around 600 healthy bone marrow donors made up the cohort. At the time of sampling, all cohort members were nominally healthy, though unrecorded immune exposures were likely present. The donor tested CMV seronegative, placing the donor among the 350 or so seronegative members of the cohort. Each donor provided a peripheral blood sample, and peripheral blood mononuclear cells were used for TCR beta sequencing. Genomic DNA was extracted from the blood cell samples with the Qiagen DNeasy Blood Extraction Kit. The library was obtained by the immunoSEQ multiplex PCR assay. The multiplex PCR relied on a mix of 60 forward primers for TCR Vbeta segments and 13 reverse primers for TCR Jbeta segments. Amplification of the CDR3 region of rearranged TCR beta genes was performed with a multiplex PCR assay on genomic DNA. The amplified TCR beta libraries were sequenced on the Illumina HiSeq System as 87-base-pair reads. In the source study's methods: A later analysis counted 75 million to 100 million unique TCR beta chains across the 640 or so repertoires, and roughly 9.9 million of these chains were shared by at least two donors. A nearest-neighbor algorithm error-corrected the raw reads and collapsed the reads into unique sequences, merging closely related sequences to remove PCR and sequencing errors. CDR3 sequences were aligned to IMGT reference sequences to assign V, D and J gene segments. For a sequence to be retained, at least a six-nucleotide match to both a V gene segment and a J gene segment was required. Rearrangements were called productive when the CDR3 lacked stop codons and stayed in frame with V and J; all others were non-productive. Following IMGT convention, CDR3 was defined as the stretch from the second conserved V-encoded cysteine to the conserved J-encoded phenylalanine. Sequences without an unambiguous match to a single V gene segment were excluded from the earlier analysis of 500 to 700 of the donors. An earlier analysis of a few hundred of the donors called V segments functional above 56.7% productive rearrangements and segregating when the between-donor standard deviation exceeded 5%. A statistical classification framework was built for diagnosing cytomegalovirus status from the catalog of TCR beta chain sequences. V and J gene assignment, in a later analysis, came from comparing TCR nucleotide sequences with IMGT/GENE-DB human TR gene sequences. The TCRdist pipeline was used in a later analysis to assign CDR3 sequences and most-parsimonious VDJ recombination scenarios. In a later analysis, every TCR beta chain was defined by the combination of its CDR3 amino acid sequence and its V-gene family, and reads without a unique V-gene family were dropped. As a way to deal with suspected cross-contamination and a sequencing artifact, a later analysis dropped 640 or so nucleotide sequences that were highly shared and had low generation probability. For each public chain, a later analysis derived a clonal expansion index from normalized ranks of inferred template counts within each repertoire. In a later analysis, generation probabilities were computed using a VDJ recombination model fitted to out-of-frame rearrangements, and the results were checked against IGoR. A later analysis scored TCR-TCR, TCR-HLA and TCR-CMV co-occurrence with hypergeometric tests, applying a repertoire-size bias correction to TCR pairs. In a later analysis, false discovery rates were estimated by permuting HLA or CMV assignments 20 times. A later analysis grouped co-occurring TCRs with DBSCAN, adding TCRdist sequence similarity when clustering within HLA-allele-positive subsets. Co-occurrence clustering excluded repertoires with fewer than 30,000 or more than 120,000 public chains, plus five with anomalous nucleotide sharing. The source is immuneACCESS, and TCRdb retained only in-frame sequences with V and J called. Part of the clones is not carried over; for the studies checked, unresolved V genes explain less than half of this, and the remainder is unexplained. V and J calls and clone size follow that table, whereas D and trimming were derived from the DNA. The sample table on file contains about 67,000 clones. Approximately 1.6% of the sample lies in the top ten.

To note about this clone: The clone's antigen remains unknown.

The CDR3 runs 14 residues from the cysteine to the phenylalanine. The retained sequence is limited to the CDR3, 42 bases, with the frame set at the first base. Taken from the germline V gene, the CDR1 and CDR2 loops are SGHRS and YFSETQ. Ends trimmed: V by 4 bases, J by 4 bases; bases unmatched to a gene: 3. The sequenced sample consisted of PBMCs. This receptor chain uses TRBV5-1 and TRBJ1-5; 9 central nucleotides agree with TRBD1. The TCR comes from a woman younger than 45 in good health and CMV-seronegative. The nucleotide sequence reads TGCGCCAGCAGCCCAGGGACAGGGAATCAGCCCCAGCATTTT. This gives the protein CASSPGTGNQPQHF.